This T cell receptor (beta chain) was recorded in a study of response to subunit inactivated influenza vaccine (dated by TCRdb to between 2018 and 2020). Looking at the study overall: Deep quantitative T cell receptor repertoire profiling was used in the study to track responses to a trivalent subunit inactivated influenza vaccine. Paper-wide results and their limitations: The authors suggested that each seasonal influenza vaccination may recruit only a limited number of new T cells.

The CDR3 runs 16 amino acids, cysteine and phenylalanine included. The kept DNA is CDR3 alone, 48 bases in frame from the first base. The germline V gene encodes CDR1 MNHEY and CDR2 SMNVEV (reference sequence). Unmatched junction bases come to 5, with V trimmed by 3 bases and J by 0 bases. On this clonotype: It has no known antigen specificity. Per-nucleotide qualities are absent, and no much larger clonotype sits a single base away.

Libraries were made using RT-PCR. The sample was run on an Illumina HiSeq 2500. The public sequencing data were trimmed at Q25 with fastp and processed into clonotypes with MiXCR by TCRdb, which kept only in-frame beta chains. Here each entry gathers all rows of one CDR3 protein and keeps the most common genes and DNA. This sample gives about 700,000 distinct CDR3 sequences in total; 15% to 18% of them show up just once. 11% of the sample comes from the top ten. The origin of this receptor is a man aged 45-65 years who received an inactivated influenza vaccine. Donor details come from another sample of the same person, matched by shared clones. The rearranged chain carries TRBV27 and TRBJ1-1; 9 bases in the middle match TRBD1. The sample in question was PBMCs from blood, obtained 11 to 12 days after vaccination. The nucleotides are TGTGCCAGCAGTTTGGAACAGGGGGCGGTGAACACTGAAGCTTTCTTT. Translated, this gives CASSLEQGAVNTEAFF.